This record concerns one T cell receptor (beta chain) sequence. Its antigen is not identified. This sample is drawn from a study of shared clonotypes between healthy human individuals. General study findings and limits: The four-donor shared clonotypes exceeded non-shared clonotypes in generation probability, with non-shared ones scoring lower.

Sorted-subset replicate PCR reactions contained 150 to 200 ng DNA, corresponding to some 30,000 T cell genomes. Measured with immunoSEQ multiplex PCR; TCRdb has only the in-frame clones, and not every one. Of approximately 1.4 million clones listed, approximately 98% are singletons. This TCR derives from a man in his thirties or forties in good health. The sample consisted of naive CD4+ T cells sorted from blood. Subset described: CD45RA+ positively selected.

The CDR3: CASSPLAGDYNEQFF. The CDR3 DNA reads TGTGCCAGCAGCCCTCTAGCGGGAGACTACAATGAGCAGTTCTTC. The gene calls are TRBV5-8 and TRBJ2-1; 10 positions agree with TRBD2. Germline-derived CDR1 and CDR2 are SGHTS and YDEGEE. Trimming at V came to 4 bases and at J to 3 bases, leaving 4 bases not matched to a gene. The CDR3 runs 15 residues.